Presented here are 21 T cell receptor beta chains from one specimen sequenced in a study of blood T cell repertoires in COVID-19. The table came from immunoSEQ multiplex PCR; TCRdb's copy has only in-frame clones and leaves some out. Of 95,000 to 150,000 clones detected, roughly 79% appear once; the ten largest clones hold approximately 2.4%. Sequencing was done on a sample of peripheral blood. All receptors derive from a man between 65 and 85 years old with acute or convalescent COVID-19.

The genes are TRBV9 and TRBJ1-4; tentatively, D is TRBD1 (5 bases). CDR1 and CDR2 from the germline V gene are SGDLS and YYNGEE. The germline V and J ends were trimmed by 0 bases and 1 base, with 10 bases remaining between them. CDR3 length: 16 residues. The DNA of the CDR3 is TGTGCCAGCAGCGTAGGGCAGGGTCGAACTAATGAAAAACTGTTTTTT. This translates into CASSVGQGRTNEKLFF.

The chain carries TRBV27 and TRBJ2-2; unclear D gene. The CDR3 loop spans 17 amino acids. The germline V gene has CDR1 MNHEY and CDR2 SMNVEV (reference sequence). Trimming left V 3 bases short and J 2 bases short, with 16 bases between. The CDR3 DNA reads as TGTGCCAGCAGTTTCCTCCCGGGTAGCCTCAACACCGGGGAGCTGTTTTTT. It yields the protein CASSFLPGSLNTGELFF.

The chain employs TRBV10-3 and TRBJ2-7; 8 bases align to TRBD1. V was pared by 1 base and J by 4 bases, with 3 bases of the junction left unmatched. This CDR3 region has 14 residues. CDR1 is ENHRY, CDR2 SYGVKD, per germline. CDR3 sequence reads: CAISEFGDRYEQYF. In DNA form, the CDR3 reads TGTGCCATCAGTGAGTTTGGGGACAGGTACGAGCAGTACTTC.

The V gene is TRBV7-9, the J gene TRBJ1-5; D ambiguous. The CDR3 loop spans 14 amino acids. Trimming pared 1 base from V and 3 bases from J, leaving 7 bases between. CDR1 is SEHNR and CDR2 is FQNEAQ in the germline V gene (reference sequence). The CDR3 DNA sequence: TGTGCCAGCAGCTTAGGGCTCAACAATCAGCCCCAGCATTTT. Its translation: CASSLGLNNQPQHF.

The chain uses TRBV19 and TRBJ1-5; tentatively, D is TRBD1 (5 bases). V was pared by 6 bases and J by 2 bases, with 17 bases between. This CDR3 has 16 residues. Germline CDR1 and CDR2: LNHDA and SQIVND (reference sequence). The CDR3 loop reads CASSRTRMAGNQPQHF. The CDR3 nucleotides are TGTGCCAGTAGCCGGACACGGATGGCAGGCAATCAGCCCCAGCATTTT. Combining the CDR3 with reference TRBV19 and TRBJ1-5 gives the whole variable domain DGGITQSPKYLFRKEGQNVTLSCEQNLNHDAMYWYRQDPGQGLRLIYYSQIVNDFQKGDIAEGYSVSREKKESFPLTVTSAQKNPTAFYLCASSRTRMAGNQPQHFGDGTRLSIL.

The chain combines TRBV19 with TRBJ1-5, with D maybe TRBD1 (6 bases). V lost 7 bases and J 7 bases, leaving 11 bases between the germline ends. This CDR3 spans 12 amino acids. Germline V gene sequence: CDR1 LNHDA, CDR2 SQIVND (reference sequence). The CDR3 loop is CASNDRWQPQHF. The CDR3 DNA follows: TGTGCCAGTAACGACAGGTGGCAGCCCCAGCATTTT.

The gene calls are TRBV9 and TRBJ1-2; D may be TRBD1 (6 bases). Germline lookup yields CDR1 SGDLS and CDR2 YYNGEE. Trimming cost V 0 bases and J 0 bases, with 24 bases left between them. The CDR3 is 20 residues long. The CDR3 sequence is CASSVDPRTDRRSTNYGYTF. In DNA, the CDR3 is TGTGCCAGCAGCGTAGATCCAAGGACAGACAGGCGATCAACTAACTATGGCTACACCTTC.

This clone was seen only a few times. The genes are TRBV5-1 and TRBJ2-1, with D possibly being TRBD2 (7 bases). V was clipped by 4 bases and J by 5 bases, with 16 bases between them. Germline V gene lookup returns CDR1 SGHRS and CDR2 YFSETQ. This CDR3 contains 15 residues. CDR3 in DNA: TGCGCCAGCAGCCCAGAACGGGGGGCCAACAATGAGCAGTTCTTC. Protein sequence: CASSPERGANNEQFF.

J is TRBJ2-7 and V is TRBV5-4, with 9 bases matching TRBD1. In germline, CDR1 is SGHNT, CDR2 YYREEE (reference sequence). The CDR3 consists of 14 residues. Losses at the gene ends were 4 bases for V and 4 bases for J; bases not matched to a gene: 6. For the CDR3, the DNA is TGTGCCAGCAGCATACAGGGGGCGTTATACGAGCAGTACTTC. Translation: CASSIQGALYEQYF.

This chain connects TRBV6-1 to TRBJ1-3, with TRBD1 matching 8 bases. The V gene's germline CDR1 is MNHNS and CDR2 SASEGT. Unmatched junction bases numbered 1, after V lost 2 bases and J lost 1 base. This CDR3 region has 15 residues. In DNA form, the CDR3 reads TGTGCCAGCAGTGAATGGGACAGGTCTGGAAACACCATATATTTT. It codes for CASSEWDRSGNTIYF.

The CDR3: CASSILASSSYEQYF. CDR3 DNA: TGCGCCAGCAGCATACTAGCGTCGAGCTCCTACGAGCAGTACTTC. The chain uses TRBV5-1 and TRBJ2-7, with TRBD2 matching over 7 bases. The CDR3 loop spans 15 amino acids. CDR1 and CDR2 from the germline V gene are SGHRS and YFSETQ. The V gene end was trimmed by 4 bases and the J gene end by 0 bases; junction bases not matched to a gene: 7.

This rearrangement joins TRBV5-6 to TRBJ1-6; D gene unclear. Per germline, CDR1 SGHDT and CDR2 YYEEEE. This CDR3 has 16 amino acids. V gave up 4 bases and J gave up 2 bases, with 13 bases separating them. The CDR3 DNA follows: TGTGCCAGCAGCCCGACGGGAAGAACCTATAATTCACCCCTCCACTTT. Protein sequence: CASSPTGRTYNSPLHF.

The chain combines TRBV7-2 with TRBJ2-7; 10 positions match TRBD2. Germline lookup yields CDR1 SGHTA and CDR2 FQGNSA. This CDR3 spans 17 amino acids. The J segment lost 5 bases and the V segment lost 2 bases, leaving 12 bases of the junction unmatched. The CDR3 sequence is CASSLSTGAGGPHEQYF. CDR3 in DNA: TGTGCCAGCAGCTTAAGTACGGGAGCGGGGGGGCCCCACGAGCAGTACTTC.

This chain connects TRBV18 to TRBJ2-3, with 9 bases that match TRBD2. Germline lookup yields CDR1 KGHSH and CDR2 LQKENI. Trimming removed 3 bases from V and 5 bases from J; junction bases left unmatched: 3. The CDR3 runs to 14 residues. CDR3 sequence: CASSPSGGLDTQYF. The CDR3 nucleotides are TGTGCCAGCTCACCTAGCGGGGGATTAGATACGCAGTATTTT.

V is TRBV11-3 and J is TRBJ1-2, with D unclear. With 2 bases removed from V and 4 bases from J, the gap between germline ends came to 14 bases. CDR3 length: 15 amino acids. The germline V gene encodes CDR1 SGHNT and CDR2 YENEEA. CDR3: CASSLSARFGYGYTF. The DNA of the CDR3 is TGTGCCAGCAGCTTATCGGCCAGGTTTGGCTATGGCTACACCTTC. Supplemented by reference TRBV11-3 and TRBJ1-2, the full variable domain reads EAGVVQSPRYKIIEKKQPVAFWCNPISGHNTLYWYLQNLGQGPELLIRYENEEAVDDSQLPKDRFSAERLKGVDSTLKIQPAELGDSAVYLCASSLSARFGYGYTFGSGTRLTVV.

Of note for this clone: Its ends do not fully match the called genes, so a read error is possible. This rearrangement joins TRBV19 to TRBJ1-3; a weak D match, TRBD1 (5 bases). The V gene's germline CDR1 is LNHDA and CDR2 SQIVND (reference sequence). There are 12 residues in the CDR3. CDR3 nucleotides: TGCGGCGGACACCTCTCTGGAAACACCATATATTTT. Its translation is CGGHLSGNTIYF.

The chain recombines TRBV12-5 with TRBJ1-3; 9 nucleotides line up with TRBD1. V lost 6 bases to trimming and J lost 4 bases; unmatched junction nucleotides: 4. CDR1 and CDR2 from the germline V gene are LGHNT and FRNRAP. This CDR3 region has 14 residues. The chain's CDR3 is CASGQTGGGNTIYF. The CDR3 DNA reads TGTGCTAGTGGCCAAACAGGGGGCGGAAACACCATATATTTT.

The chain is built from TRBV5-4 and TRBJ1-1, with D possibly TRBD1 on 6 matching bases. Trimming shortened V by 4 bases and J by 11 bases, and 21 bases separated the two germline ends. Germline-derived CDR1 and CDR2 are SGHNT and YYREEE (reference sequence). The CDR3 runs to 14 residues. CDR3 loop: CASSPGQTSLGAFF. In DNA form, the CDR3 reads TGTGCCAGCAGCCCGGGACAAACCTCCCTCGGCGCTTTCTTT. Using reference TRBV5-4 and TRBJ1-1 for the parts outside the CDR3, the full variable domain is ETGVTQSPTHLIKTRGQQVTLRCSSQSGHNTVSWYQQALGQGPQFIFQYYREEENGRGNFPPRFSGLQFPNYSSELNVNALELDDSALYLCASSPGQTSLGAFFGQGTRLTVV.

This chain links TRBV19 with TRBJ1-2, with 10 bases aligning to TRBD1. The CDR3 sequence is 16 residues long. The germline gives CDR1 LNHDA, CDR2 SQIVND (reference sequence). V gave up 3 bases and J gave up 8 bases; unmatched junction bases: 12. CDR3 nucleotide sequence: TGTGCCAGTAGTATTTTCACCGGGACAGGGGATAAGGGCTACACCTTC. Protein: CASSIFTGTGDKGYTF.

The rearrangement links TRBV18 to TRBJ1-4; D unclear. CDR3 size: 14 residues. CDR1 is KGHSH and CDR2 is LQKENI in the germline V gene. Trimming pared 4 bases from V and 8 bases from J, leaving 14 bases between. In DNA form, the CDR3 reads TGTGCCAGCTCACGGGAGGGCATTGGCGAAAAACTGTTTTTT. Protein product: CASSREGIGEKLFF. Full variable domain (rest looked up from reference TRBV18 and TRBJ1-4): NAGVMQNPRHLVRRRGQEARLRCSPMKGHSHVYWYRQLPEEGLKFMVYLQKENIIDESGMPKERFSAEFPKEGPSILRIQQVVRGDSAAYFCASSREGIGEKLFFGSGTQLSVL.

The CDR3 reads CASSLALGGSYNEQFF. The CDR3 nucleotides read TGTGCCAGCAGCTTGGCTTTGGGGGGGTCCTACAATGAGCAGTTCTTC. V gene TRBV5-6 combines with J gene TRBJ2-1; TRBD2 agrees at 7 bases. V lost 0 bases and J lost 1; bases outside the gene matches: 4. This CDR3 has 16 residues. Per the germline V gene, CDR1 is SGHDT and CDR2 is YYEEEE. The variable domain in full, completed from reference TRBV5-6 and TRBJ2-1, reads DAGVTQSPTHLIKTRGQQVTLRCSPKSGHDTVSWYQQALGQGPQFIFQYYEEEERQRGNFPDRFSGHQFPNYSSELNVNALLLGDSALYLCASSLALGGSYNEQFFGPGTRLTVL.